The present T cell receptor (beta chain) was sequenced within a study of OX40 agonist ivuxolimab in advanced cancers. The data were produced by immunoSEQ multiplex PCR, yet TCRdb's version contains in-frame clones alone and is incomplete. The sample shows some 50,000 clones, about 90% of them seen only once. The V gene's germline CDR1 is MDHEN and CDR2 SYDVKM. Trimming took 5 bases from V and 0 from J, leaving 11 bases between them. The CDR3 runs to 14 residues. Sequences were derived from CD4+ or CD8+ T cells sorted from blood, sampled in a trial of the OX40 agonist ivuxolimab. The sequence was obtained from an adult with an advanced solid tumor such as melanoma, head and neck, liver or kidney cancer. The chain is built from TRBV28 and TRBJ2-7, with a possible D match to TRBD2 (6 bases). The CDR3, as DNA: TGTGCCAGCAGTCTCGGGGGTTCCTCCTACGAGCAGTACTTC. As protein: CASSLGGSSYEQYF. Full variable domain (remainder filled in from reference TRBV28 and TRBJ2-7): DVKVTQSSRYLVKRTGEKVFLECVQDMDHENMFWYRQDPGLGLRLIYFSYDVKMKEKGDIPEGYSVSREKKERFSLILESASTNQTSMYLCASSLGGSSYEQYFGPGTRLTVT.